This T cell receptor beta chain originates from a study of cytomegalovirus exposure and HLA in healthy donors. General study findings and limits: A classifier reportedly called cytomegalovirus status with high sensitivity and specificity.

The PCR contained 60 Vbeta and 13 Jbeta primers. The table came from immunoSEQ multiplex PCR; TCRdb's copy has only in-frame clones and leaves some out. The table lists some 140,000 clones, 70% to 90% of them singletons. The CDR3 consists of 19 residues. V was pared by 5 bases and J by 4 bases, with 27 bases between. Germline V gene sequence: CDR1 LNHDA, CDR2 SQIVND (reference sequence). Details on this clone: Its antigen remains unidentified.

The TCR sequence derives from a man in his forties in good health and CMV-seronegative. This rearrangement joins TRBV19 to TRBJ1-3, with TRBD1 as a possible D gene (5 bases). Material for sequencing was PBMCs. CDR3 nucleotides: TGTGCCAGTAGTCCGACCGGGACTGCCACTTTCACTCGGGGAAACACCATATATTTT. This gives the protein CASSPTGTATFTRGNTIYF.